This TCR beta chain was captured in a study of T cells after yellow fever vaccination. In TCRdb, the 5' RACE reads were re-called with MiXCR into one record per CDR3 protein. The table lists under 700,000 distinct CDR3 sequences, less than 20% of them singletons. This clonotype was counted only a few times. The TCR originated in a man aged 18 to 30 who received the YFV17D yellow fever vaccine. The source was PBMCs, collected 5 days after the first yellow fever vaccination.

The CDR3 coding sequence is TGTGCCAGCAGCTTGGACGGAGCTGCAGATACGCAGTATTTT. Protein product: CASSLDGAADTQYF. This chain joins TRBV7-2 and TRBJ2-3; D not certain. Trimming shortened V by 3 bases and J by 4 bases, and 11 bases separated the two germline ends. The CDR3 has 14 amino acids. Looked up from germline, CDR1 is SGHTA and CDR2 is FQGNSA.